The next 13 T cell receptor beta chains were all read from a single sample in a study of cytomegalovirus exposure and HLA in healthy donors (dated by TCRdb to between 2016 and 2019). Receptor amplification or capture employed the immunoSEQ multiplex PCR assay. TCRdb retrieved this table from immuneACCESS and kept in-frame rearrangements only. Not all clones are present; in checked studies, unresolved V genes account for under half, and no reason is known for the remainder. This sample is represented by roughly 330,000 clones; about 85% of them were singletons. Approximately 1% of the sample goes to the ten largest clones. Specimen: PBMCs. The receptors were sampled from a woman aged 30 to 39 in good health and CMV-seropositive.

The chain couples TRBV6-5 to TRBJ1-2; D unresolved. The germline V gene has CDR1 MNHEY and CDR2 SVGAGI. V lost 4 bases, J lost 7 bases, and 13 bases lay in between. CDR3 length equals 13 residues. CDR3 nucleotide sequence: TGTGCCAGCAGTTTGACGGGGAGGAGTGGCTACACCTTC. The encoded protein is CASSLTGRSGYTF.

The sample holds a few counts of this clone. The chain has TRBV5-5 and TRBJ1-2; D gene uncertain. This CDR3 contains 15 residues. The V and J ends lost 0 bases and 0 bases respectively, with 9 bases between them. The germline gives CDR1 SGHKS, CDR2 YYEKEE (reference sequence). The CDR3 coding sequence is TGTGCCAGCAGCTTGGAGGCAGCCACTAACTATGGCTACACCTTC. This sequence encodes CASSLEAATNYGYTF.

This clone has only one observation. V is TRBV30 and J is TRBJ1-2; D is unresolved. Trimming took off 7 bases at V and 8 bases at J, with 20 bases between the two ends. This CDR3 is 13 amino acids long. The germline V gene has CDR1 GTSNPN and CDR2 SVGIG (reference sequence). This chain's CDR3 is CAYRPTSTGGYTF. DNA for the CDR3: TGTGCCTACCGACCGACGTCGACGGGAGGCTACACCTTC.

Concerning this clone itself: Other DNA sequences in the same sample also yield this CDR3. CDR3 in amino acids: CAWSTGGNQPQHF. CDR3 sequence (DNA): TGTGCCTGGAGTACAGGGGGTAATCAGCCCCAGCATTTT. This chain joins TRBV30 and TRBJ1-5, with TRBD1 matching over 8 bases. Germline lookup yields CDR1 GTSNPN and CDR2 SVGIG (reference sequence). The V gene end was trimmed by 2 bases and the J gene end by 4 bases; junction bases not matched to a gene: 1. The CDR3 sequence is 13 residues long.

The chain uses TRBV4-3 and TRBJ2-5, with a possible D match to TRBD1 (6 bases). Germline V lookup: CDR1 LGHNA, CDR2 YSLEER. V gave up 3 bases and J gave up 0 bases, with 11 bases separating them. The CDR3 contains 15 residues. CDR3 DNA: TGCGCCAGCAGCCAGGTCCAGGGGAACCAAGAGACCCAGTACTTC. The encoded protein is CASSQVQGNQETQYF.

The V call is TRBV7-3, the J call TRBJ2-1, with a possible D match to TRBD2 (6 bases). The CDR3 totals 14 residues. CDR1 and CDR2 (germline): SGHTA, FQGTGA. With 5 bases removed from V and 5 bases from J, the gap between germline ends came to 13 bases. The CDR3 region has the DNA TGTGCCAGCAGCCTTAGCGGAATTAACAATGAGCAGTTCTTC. It yields the protein CASSLSGINNEQFF.

V is TRBV27 and J is TRBJ2-5; D assignment may be TRBD1 or TRBD2 (5 bases each). The CDR3 has 14 residues. V was shortened by 5 bases and J by 3 bases, with 13 bases between the two germline ends. CDR1 and CDR2 from the germline V gene are MNHEY and SMNVEV (reference sequence). The CDR3 nucleotides read TGTGCCAGCAGTCGGGTGGGGGAGAAAGAGACCCAGTACTTC. Its translation: CASSRVGEKETQYF.

Only a few counts were recorded for this clone. CDR3 nucleotides: TGTGCCAGCACCCCAGTGTGGGAGTCCCCCTACGAGCAGTACTTC. It specifies CASTPVWESPYEQYF. V usage is TRBV27 and J usage is TRBJ2-7; weak D call: TRBD2 (5 bases). V was pared by 7 bases and J by 2 bases, with 18 bases between. Germline V gene lookup returns CDR1 MNHEY and CDR2 SMNVEV (reference sequence). CDR3 length equals 15 residues.

This chain joins TRBV15 and TRBJ2-7; the D is unclear. This CDR3 has 15 amino acids. The V end lost 5 bases, the J end lost 1 base, and 15 bases lay between the germline ends. Germline-derived CDR1 and CDR2 are LNHNV and YYDKDF (reference sequence). The CDR3 sequence is CATSYSPGRSYEQYF. CDR3 nucleotides: TGTGCCACCAGCTACTCCCCCGGGCGTTCCTACGAGCAGTACTTC.

This clone was counted once. The rearrangement joins TRBV2 to TRBJ1-4; possible D gene TRBD1, 5 bases. Between the trimmed V and J ends, which lost 8 bases and 3 bases, there was a span of 7 bases. Germline assignment: CDR1 SNHLY and CDR2 FYNNEI. This CDR3 has 12 residues. Here the CDR3 reads CASQGSNEKLFF. The CDR3, as DNA: TGTGCCAGCCAGGGCTCTAATGAAAAACTGTTTTTT. The entire variable domain, with the rest obtained from reference TRBV2 and TRBJ1-4, is as follows: EPEVTQTPSHQVTQMGQEVILRCVPISNHLYFYWYRQILGQKVEFLVSFYNNEISEKSEIFDDQFSVERPDGSNFTLKIRSTKLEDSAMYFCASQGSNEKLFFGSGTQLSVL.

This clone was observed once. This sequence joins TRBV6-4 and TRBJ2-7, with D maybe TRBD2 (6 bases). Germline V gene lookup returns CDR1 MRHNA and CDR2 SNTAGT. Trimming removed 4 bases from V and 4 bases from J, with 23 bases in between. This CDR3 comprises 17 residues. The CDR3 DNA follows: TGTGCCAGCAGTGCCCTTTCGGCGGGAAAGCCGGGATACGAGCAGTACTTC. It translates to CASSALSAGKPGYEQYF.

The CDR3 spells CASSLQGEDIQYF. The CDR3 DNA is TGCGCCAGCAGCCTACAGGGAGAGGACATTCAGTACTTC. V gene TRBV4-3 combines with J gene TRBJ2-4; perhaps TRBD1 as D (6 bases). The V gene lost 4 bases and the J gene lost 8 bases, with 12 bases spanning the gap. Germline values: CDR1 LGHNA, CDR2 YSLEER. The CDR3 runs to 13 residues.

The chain carries TRBV9 and TRBJ1-1; TRBD1 matches at 10 bases. The CDR3 sequence is 15 residues long. The V and J ends lost 4 bases and 4 bases, in that order; junction bases with no gene match: 7. CDR1 is SGDLS and CDR2 is YYNGEE in the germline V gene. The chain's CDR3 is CASSPFGDRGTEAFF. The CDR3 DNA reads as TGTGCCAGCAGCCCCTTTGGGGACAGGGGCACTGAAGCTTTCTTT.